These 3 T cell receptor beta chains were sequenced from one sample in a study of early T cells in non-severe SARS-CoV-2 infection. Each CDR3 protein is one row after TCRdb ran MiXCR on the 5' RACE reads. This table has more than 90,000 distinct CDR3 sequences, approximately 13% appearing once. The sequencing input was whole blood. The receptors were sampled from an adult who was a healthcare worker with PCR-confirmed SARS-CoV-2 infection or an uninfected control (not recorded which).

This chain connects TRBV13 to TRBJ2-5; D may match TRBD1 or TRBD2 (5 bases each). This CDR3 is built from 15 residues. V lost 2 bases and J lost 4, with 14 bases in between. The germline V gene encodes CDR1 PRHDT and CDR2 FYEKMQ (reference sequence). The CDR3 DNA sequence: TGTGCCAGCAGCTTAACGGGGACGGGGAGAGAGACCCAGTACTTC. Translating it yields CASSLTGTGRETQYF.

The chain carries TRBV6-5 and TRBJ2-1; D is unclear. The ends were cut back, 8 bases at V and 8 bases at J, with 7 bases in the middle. Germline CDR1 MNHEY, CDR2 SVGAGI. This CDR3 spans 10 amino acids. CDR3 sequence reads: CASGPHEQFF. For the CDR3, the DNA is TGTGCCAGCGGCCCTCATGAGCAGTTCTTC.

CDR3: CASSRRADRRDLYEQYF. The CDR3 DNA sequence: TGTGCCAGCAGCCGCCGGGCGGACAGGAGAGACCTTTACGAGCAGTACTTC. This chain connects TRBV7-9 to TRBJ2-7; 7 bases map to TRBD1. CDR1 and CDR2 from the germline V gene are SEHNR and FQNEAQ (reference sequence). This CDR3 contains 17 residues. The V segment lost 5 bases and the J segment 4 bases; nucleotides outside the gene matches: 17. The full variable domain, its missing parts supplied by reference TRBV7-9 and TRBJ2-7, is DTGVSQNPRHKITKRGQNVTFRCDPISEHNRLYWYRQTLGQGPEFLTYFQNEAQLEKSRLLSDRFSAERPKGSFSTLEIQRTEQGDSAMYLCASSRRADRRDLYEQYFGPGTRLTVT.